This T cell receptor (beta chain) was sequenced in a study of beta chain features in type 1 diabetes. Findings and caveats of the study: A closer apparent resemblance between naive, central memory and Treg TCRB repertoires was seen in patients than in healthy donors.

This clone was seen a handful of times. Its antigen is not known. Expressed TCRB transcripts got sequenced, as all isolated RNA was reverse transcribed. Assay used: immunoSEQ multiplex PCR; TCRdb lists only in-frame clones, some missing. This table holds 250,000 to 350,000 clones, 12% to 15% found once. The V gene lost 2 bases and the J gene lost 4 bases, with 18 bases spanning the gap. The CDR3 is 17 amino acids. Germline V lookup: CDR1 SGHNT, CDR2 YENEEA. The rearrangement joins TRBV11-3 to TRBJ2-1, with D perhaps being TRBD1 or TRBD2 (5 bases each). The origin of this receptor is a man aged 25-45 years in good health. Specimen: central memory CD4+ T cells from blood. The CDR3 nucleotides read TGTGCCAGCAGCTTACAATCTGGGACGCACCTTTACAATGAGCAGTTCTTC. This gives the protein CASSLQSGTHLYNEQFF.